The clone carrying this T cell receptor (beta chain) was picked up a small number of times. Its antigen is unknown. These data are taken from a study of blood T cells in healthy people across ages. A sample-barcoded 5' primer and a J-beta primer mix were used in a second PCR of roughly 7 to 12 cycles. From the 5' RACE reads, TCRdb called clonotypes with MiXCR, one entry per CDR3 protein. This sample has fewer than 700,000 distinct CDR3 sequences, with 47% found just once. Study-level points and caveats: Diversity figures derived from one million T cells were judged to underestimate the true value.

The V end was cut by 4 bases, the J end by 7 bases, with 20 bases between. The CDR3 loop spans 15 amino acids. The germline V gene encodes CDR1 MNHNS and CDR2 SASEGT. Sequencing input: blood. This chain links TRBV6-1 with TRBJ2-7; D perhaps matches TRBD2 (5 bases). The origin of this receptor is a man older than 75 in good health. The CDR3 is CASSVFSGPRREQYF. The CDR3 nucleotides are TGTGCCAGCAGTGTATTCTCGGGCCCAAGGAGGGAGCAGTACTTC.